This T cell receptor beta chain was found in a study of T cells in Graves' hyperthyroidism and ophthalmopathy. The CDR3 runs 15 residues. V was clipped by 8 bases and J by 4 bases, with 21 bases between them. Clinical symptoms, serum thyroxine, TRAb, thyroid ultrasound and orbital computed tomography informed diagnoses. RNA transcripts yielded amplified TCR beta CDR3 regions. TCR CDR3 underwent first-round RT-PCR with the HTBI primer set. TCRdb reanalysed the multiplex PCR reads using MiXCR and keeps one entry per CDR3 protein. Among fewer than 350,000 distinct CDR3 sequences, about 13% were seen once, and the ten largest hold approximately 7.9%. Study-wide results and caveats: Model predictions of ophthalmopathy came a median 6.5 months before onset.

This clonotype was found many times. Its antigen remains unidentified. The source of this sequence is a woman aged 35 to 49 with Graves' hyperthyroidism. Specimen: blood. The chain combines TRBV12-3 or TRBV12-4 with TRBJ2-7; a possible D gene is TRBD2 (6 bases). CDR3 amino acids: CASGNLAGPLYEQYF. CDR3 coding DNA: TGTGCCAGCGGCAACTTGGCGGGGCCCCTATACGAGCAGTACTTC.